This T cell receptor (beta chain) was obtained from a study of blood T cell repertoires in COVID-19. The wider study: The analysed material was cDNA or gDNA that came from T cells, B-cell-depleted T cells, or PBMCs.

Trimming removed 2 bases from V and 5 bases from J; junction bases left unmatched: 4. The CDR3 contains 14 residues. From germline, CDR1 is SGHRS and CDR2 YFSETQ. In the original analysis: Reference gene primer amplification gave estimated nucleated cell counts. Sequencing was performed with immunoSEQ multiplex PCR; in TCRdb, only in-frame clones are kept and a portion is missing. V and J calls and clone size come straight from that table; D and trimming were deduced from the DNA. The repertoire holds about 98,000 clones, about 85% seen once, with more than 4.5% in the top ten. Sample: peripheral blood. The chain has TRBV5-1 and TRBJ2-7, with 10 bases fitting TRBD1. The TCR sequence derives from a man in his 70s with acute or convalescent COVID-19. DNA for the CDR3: TGCGCCAGCAGCTTTGGGACAGGGGTCAACGAGCAGTACTTC. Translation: CASSFGTGVNEQYF.